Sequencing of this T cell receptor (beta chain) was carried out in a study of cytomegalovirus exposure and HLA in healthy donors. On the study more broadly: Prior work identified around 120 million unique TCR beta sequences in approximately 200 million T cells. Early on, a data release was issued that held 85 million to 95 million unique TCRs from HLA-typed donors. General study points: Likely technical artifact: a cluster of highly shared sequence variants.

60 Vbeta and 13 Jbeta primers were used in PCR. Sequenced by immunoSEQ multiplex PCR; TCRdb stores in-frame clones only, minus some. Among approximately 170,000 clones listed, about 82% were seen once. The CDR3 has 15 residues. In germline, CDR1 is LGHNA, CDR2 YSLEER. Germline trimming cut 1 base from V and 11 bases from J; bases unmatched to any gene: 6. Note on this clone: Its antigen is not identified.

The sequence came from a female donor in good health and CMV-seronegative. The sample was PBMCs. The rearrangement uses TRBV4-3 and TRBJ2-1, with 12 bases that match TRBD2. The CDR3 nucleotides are TGCGCCAGCAGCCAAGTTCTAGCGGGGGGGCCGAAGCAGTTCTTC. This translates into CASSQVLAGGPKQFF.